This T cell receptor (beta chain) was obtained from a study of human T cells and chemical hapten exposure. Source study methods: Over 95,000 TCRs per sample was the median, with a range of roughly 23,224 to 750,000. TCRdb re-derived calls from the RACE reads in MiXCR, one entry per CDR3 protein. TCRdb's processing, not the authors', yielded these V and J calls. The data hold around 95,000 distinct CDR3 sequences, with less than 14% observed a single time. Germline V gene lookup returns CDR1 SEHNR and CDR2 FQNEAQ (reference sequence). The CDR3 extends over 15 amino acids. Trimming cost V 7 bases and J 1 base, with 17 bases left between them. Time point described: pre-sensitization, week 0. Regarding treatment: therapeutic diphenylcyclopropenone sensitization with weekly scalp DPC. The drawing of blood occurred before each patch test was applied.

This clonotype was sampled from an older woman with alopecia areata. Some clones in this sample may be carry-over from other donors' samples. Material: whole blood, obtained in connection with sensitization to the hapten diphenylcyclopropenone (DPC). The chain combines TRBV7-9 with TRBJ2-7; the D is unclear. The CDR3 sequence is CASTRDTLLSYEQYF. The CDR3, as DNA: TGTGCCAGCACCCGCGATACTTTACTTTCCTACGAGCAGTACTTC.